Following are 21 T cell receptor beta chains from one sample sequenced in a study of T-cell memory formation after mild COVID-19. Using its own MiXCR run on the 5' RACE reads, TCRdb lists one record per CDR3 protein. The sample yields some 130,000 distinct CDR3 sequences, around 6.3% seen once. The specimen was PBMCs or a T cell subset sorted from them (not recorded which). The receptors shown here come from an adult woman who had mild COVID-19 (a few samples of this study predate the infection). Cell type and time point are not known.

This clonotype was detected ten times or more. This rearrangement joins TRBV29-1 to TRBJ2-1, with 7 positions matching TRBD2. V was pared by 4 bases and J by 8 bases, with 5 bases of the junction left unmatched. This CDR3 comprises 12 residues. Germline values: CDR1 SQVTM, CDR2 ANQGSEA. The CDR3 sequence is CSVAGEGDEQFF. The CDR3 DNA follows: TGCAGCGTTGCGGGGGAGGGCGATGAGCAGTTCTTC.

The sample holds a few counts of this clonotype. The chain is built from TRBV7-6 and TRBJ2-1; possibly TRBD1 for D (5 bases). V dropped 1 base and J dropped 2 bases, with 15 bases sitting between them. Germline lookup yields CDR1 SGHVS and CDR2 FNYEAQ. The length of the CDR3 is 17 residues. DNA of the CDR3: TGTGCCAGCAGCTTAGTTCTTAGGGGCGCAACCTACAATGAGCAGTTCTTC. It codes for CASSLVLRGATYNEQFF. Full variable domain (rest looked up from reference TRBV7-6 and TRBJ2-1): GAGVSQSPRYKVTKRGQDVALRCDPISGHVSLYWYRQALGQGPEFLTYFNYEAQQDKSGLPNDRFSAERPEGSISTLTIQRTEQRDSAMYRCASSLVLRGATYNEQFFGPGTRLTVL.

This clonotype was recorded at least ten times. In nucleotides, the CDR3 is TGTGCCATCAGTGACCGGCGGGGGACCCAAGAGACCCAGTACTTC. Its translation is CAISDRRGTQETQYF. This chain joins TRBV10-3 and TRBJ2-5; 7 nucleotides align to TRBD2. V lost 3 bases to trimming and J lost 1 base; unmatched junction nucleotides: 5. The CDR3 covers 15 residues. Germline CDR1 is ENHRY and CDR2 is SYGVKD.

This clonotype was seen repeatedly, ten times or more. The J gene is TRBJ1-1, the V gene TRBV29-1, with D possibly TRBD1 on 5 matching bases. Trimming pared 5 bases from V and 1 base from J, leaving 14 bases between. Germline lookup yields CDR1 SQVTM and CDR2 ANQGSEA. The CDR3 contains 14 residues. For the CDR3, the DNA is TGCAGCGTTTCTTTGACAGAGACGAACACTGAAGCTTTCTTT. Translated, it gives CSVSLTETNTEAFF.

This clonotype occurred many times. The chain uses TRBV4-1 and TRBJ1-1; D gene uncertain. The CDR3 loop spans 13 amino acids. CDR1 is MGHRA and CDR2 is YSYEKL in the germline V gene. V lost 1 base and J lost 1, with 4 bases in between. The CDR3 coding sequence is TGCGCCAGCAGCCAAGGAGAGAACACTGAAGCTTTCTTT. Translated: CASSQGENTEAFF.

There are a few counts of this clonotype. The rearrangement links TRBV19 to TRBJ1-2; 8 bases match TRBD1. The CDR3 has 12 residues. The V segment lost 10 bases and the J segment 4 bases; nucleotides outside the gene matches: 5. Germline V gene sequence: CDR1 LNHDA, CDR2 SQIVND (reference sequence). The CDR3 loop reads CATGQATYGYTF. The CDR3 DNA reads as TGTGCCACGGGACAGGCAACCTATGGCTACACCTTC.

The CDR3 coding sequence is TGCAGTGCTAACATCCCTAGCAATCAGCCCCAGCATTTT. This translates into CSANIPSNQPQHF. This sequence joins TRBV20-1 and TRBJ1-5, with D unclear. CDR1 and CDR2 (germline): DFQATT, SNEGSKA (reference sequence). There are 13 residues in the CDR3. V lost 4 bases and J 0 bases, leaving 7 bases between the germline ends.

This clonotype was counted at least ten times. The chain uses TRBV7-6 and TRBJ2-7; 10 bases are shared with TRBD2. Trimming at V came to 5 bases and at J to 9 bases, leaving 10 bases not matched to a gene. The V gene's germline CDR1 is SGHVS and CDR2 FNYEAQ. CDR3 length: 14 residues. The CDR3 here is CASSRGTSADRQYF. In nucleotides, the CDR3 is TGTGCCAGCAGCAGGGGGACTAGCGCCGACCGGCAGTACTTC.

The table lists this clonotype with a few counts. J is TRBJ1-4 and V is TRBV11-2; the D is unclear. The CDR3 loop spans 16 amino acids. CDR1 SGHAT and CDR2 FQNNGV come from the germline V gene. V was pared by 2 bases and J by 2 bases, with 12 bases between. As DNA, the CDR3 is TGTGCCAGCAGCTTAAAAGGGTCCGGGACTAATGAAAAACTGTTTTTT. The encoded protein is CASSLKGSGTNEKLFF.

This clonotype came up a few times. This chain uses TRBV6-6 with TRBJ2-3; TRBD1 aligns across 10 bases. The CDR3 covers 16 residues. Germline-derived CDR1 and CDR2 are MNHNY and SVGAGI (reference sequence). J gave up 3 bases and V 6 bases, and 9 bases lay outside the gene matches. The DNA for the CDR3 is TGTGCCAGCAGCGATCGACAGGGGGCAGGGACAGATACGCAGTATTTT. Protein: CASSDRQGAGTDTQYF.

The gene calls are TRBV12-3 or TRBV12-4 and TRBJ1-1; D remains unclear. Trimming cost V 4 bases and J 9 bases, with 9 bases left between them. CDR3 length: 11 residues. The chain's CDR3 is CASSSQRKAFF. The CDR3 DNA reads as TGTGCCAGCAGTTCCCAGAGGAAAGCTTTCTTT.

This clonotype showed up many times. This chain links TRBV30 with TRBJ2-3; D remains unclear. This CDR3 spans 13 amino acids. Between the trimmed V and J ends, which lost 0 bases and 2 bases, there was a span of 6 bases. Germline V lookup: CDR1 GTSNPN, CDR2 SVGIG (reference sequence). DNA for the CDR3: TGTGCCTGGAGTGTCTCTTTCACAGATACGCAGTATTTT. This encodes CAWSVSFTDTQYF. Based on the CDR3 plus reference TRBV30 and TRBJ2-3, the full variable domain is SQTIHQWPATLVQPVGSPLSLECTVEGTSNPNLYWYRQAAGRGLQLLFYSVGIGQISSEVPQNLSASRPQDRQFILSSKKLLLSDSGFYLCAWSVSFTDTQYFGPGTRLTVL.

A few counts support this clonotype. Relative to the germline gene, one junction end is altered; a read error may explain this. This chain joins TRBV7-7 and TRBJ2-2, with D perhaps given as TRBD1 or TRBD2 (5 bases each). The CDR3 runs to 14 residues. From germline, CDR1 is SSHAT and CDR2 FNYEAQ (reference sequence). The CDR3 loop reads CASSLGTNTGELFF. CDR3 coding DNA: TGTGCTAGCAGCTTGGGGACCAACACCGGGGAGCTGTTTTTT.

V is TRBV5-1 and J is TRBJ2-3; 7 positions agree with TRBD2. Germline V CDR1 and CDR2: SGHRS, YFSETQ. V shed 0 bases, J shed 0 bases, and the junction held 7 bases outside the gene matches. The CDR3 loop spans 17 amino acids. The CDR3 region is CASSLGTSQHSTDTQYF. In DNA form, the CDR3 reads TGCGCCAGCAGCTTGGGGACTAGTCAACATAGCACAGATACGCAGTATTTT.

This clonotype was found a few times. J is TRBJ2-1 and V is TRBV20-1; unclear D gene. Deletions cut 1 base from V and 0 bases from J, with 10 bases between. Germline CDR1 DFQATT, CDR2 SNEGSKA (reference sequence). The CDR3 loop spans 15 amino acids. CDR3 sequence: CSARGAESSYNEQFF. The CDR3 coding sequence is TGCAGTGCTAGAGGGGCCGAGAGCTCCTACAATGAGCAGTTCTTC.

The CDR3 DNA reads as TGTGCCAGCAGTGATCGGGGGGCCCCCAAACAGCCCCAGCATTTT. Amino acid sequence: CASSDRGAPKQPQHF. The chain joins TRBV2 to TRBJ1-5, with D perhaps TRBD1 (6 bases). V gave up 3 bases and J gave up 7 bases, with 16 bases separating them. Per germline, CDR1 SNHLY and CDR2 FYNNEI. This CDR3 spans 15 amino acids.

V gene TRBV11-3 combines with J gene TRBJ2-5, with D possibly being TRBD1 (6 bases). The germline gives CDR1 SGHNT, CDR2 YENEEA. Trimming removed 5 bases at V and 3 bases at J, with 13 bases between. The CDR3 runs to 14 residues. The CDR3 DNA sequence: TGTGCCAGCAGCCAAGGGGGTAGCGAAGAGACCCAGTACTTC. It specifies CASSQGGSEETQYF.

This clonotype was counted a few times. The chain employs TRBV28 and TRBJ2-2; D might be TRBD2 (6 bases). The germline gives CDR1 MDHEN, CDR2 SYDVKM. Trimming shortened V by 4 bases and J by 4 bases, and 13 bases separated the two germline ends. The CDR3 sequence is 15 residues long. The CDR3 spells CASSSGSAGTGELFF. Here the CDR3 DNA reads TGTGCCAGCAGTTCCGGGAGCGCTGGCACCGGGGAGCTGTTTTTT.

As DNA, the CDR3 is TGCGCCAGCAGCCAAGGCGGGTTTTGGGCCAACGTCCTGACTTTC. It yields the protein CASSQGGFWANVLTF. The chain combines TRBV4-1 with TRBJ2-6, with D possibly TRBD2 on 5 matching bases. Germline CDR1 MGHRA, CDR2 YSYEKL. The V and J ends lost 1 base and 5 bases respectively, with 9 bases between them. CDR3 length: 15 residues.

This clonotype has more than one count but fewer than ten. The rearrangement uses TRBV3-1 and TRBJ1-2; D gene uncertain. Germline V gene lookup returns CDR1 LGHDT and CDR2 YNNKEL (reference sequence). CDR3 length: 13 amino acids. Trimming took 0 bases from V and 4 from J, leaving 6 bases between them. The CDR3 coding sequence is TGTGCCAGCAGCCAAGATTTTGCCTATGGCTACACCTTC. The encoded protein is CASSQDFAYGYTF.

This clonotype has at least ten counts. The V and J genes are TRBV4-3 and TRBJ1-1; 7 bases match TRBD1. The CDR3 runs to 14 residues. V was pared by 4 bases and J by 5 bases, with 7 bases of the junction left unmatched. Per germline, CDR1 LGHNA and CDR2 YSLEER. The chain's CDR3 is CASSPQTGRTEAFF. The CDR3 DNA reads as TGCGCCAGCAGCCCACAGACAGGGAGGACTGAAGCTTTCTTT.